Listed here are 30 T cell receptor beta chains from one sample, sequenced in a study of T cells after yellow fever vaccination. TCRdb independently ran MiXCR on the 5' RACE reads; one entry per CDR3 protein. The sample comprises 550,000 to 750,000 distinct CDR3 sequences, approximately 12% of which are singletons, and about 14% rests with the top ten. Sample: PBMCs, taken on the day of the yellow fever booster vaccination. Source of these receptors: a man in his thirties or forties who received the YFV17D yellow fever vaccine.

This clonotype was found many times. This sequence joins TRBV7-2 and TRBJ2-1, with TRBD1 as a possible D gene (6 bases). The germline gives CDR1 SGHTA, CDR2 FQGNSA. V shed 5 bases and J shed 9 bases, with 14 bases lying between them. The CDR3 totals 13 residues. The CDR3 coding sequence is TGTGCCAGCAGCCCCGGGCTGGGGGCTGAGCAGTTCTTC. It codes for CASSPGLGAEQFF.

This clonotype was counted ten times or more. The chain joins TRBV7-6 to TRBJ2-1; 12 bases align to TRBD2. The CDR3 covers 15 residues. V shed 5 bases, J shed 4 bases, and the junction held 3 bases outside the gene matches. Germline-derived CDR1 and CDR2 are SGHVS and FNYEAQ. CDR3 in amino acids: CASSATSGGYNEQFF. The CDR3 nucleotides read TGTGCCAGCAGCGCCACTAGCGGGGGGTACAATGAGCAGTTCTTC.

This clonotype has at least ten counts. A much larger clonotype is one base distant, so this may be a read error. The chain joins TRBV7-2 to TRBJ2-5; 11 positions match TRBD2. The germline CDR1 and CDR2 sequences are SGHTA and FQGNSA. Trimming at V came to 4 bases and at J to 2 bases, leaving 0 bases not matched to a gene. CDR3 size: 14 residues. The CDR3 DNA reads TGTGCCAGCAGCTGGACTAGCGGGCAAGAGACCCAGTACTTC. Protein product: CASSWTSGQETQYF.

DNA for the CDR3: TGTGCCAGCAGCCCCCGGACAGGGGGTAACGAGCAGTACTTC. Protein sequence: CASSPRTGGNEQYF. This sequence joins TRBV7-2 and TRBJ2-7, with TRBD1 matching 10 bases. There are 14 residues in the CDR3. Trimming at V came to 5 bases and at J to 5 bases, leaving 6 bases not matched to a gene. Germline CDR1 and CDR2: SGHTA and FQGNSA.

This clonotype has only a few counts. V and J are TRBV19 and TRBJ2-1; TRBD1 or TRBD2 may be the D gene (5 bases each). The germline gives CDR1 LNHDA, CDR2 SQIVND (reference sequence). The V and J ends lost 4 bases and 1 base respectively, with 17 bases between them. The CDR3 contains 17 residues. CDR3 in amino acids: CASSKTRGTKSYNEQFF. The CDR3, as DNA: TGTGCCAGTAGTAAAACCCGAGGGACGAAGTCCTACAATGAGCAGTTCTTC.

This clonotype showed up just a few times. The V and J genes are TRBV24-1 and TRBJ2-1; 7 bases are a match to TRBD1. J gave up 10 bases and V 4 bases, and 9 bases lay outside the gene matches. Germline CDR1 and CDR2: KGHDR and SFDVKD. The CDR3 extends over 14 amino acids. The CDR3 DNA sequence: TGTGCCACCAGTGACCCAAACAGGGGTTGGGAGCAGTTCTTC. Residues: CATSDPNRGWEQFF.

This clonotype has only a few counts. This chain joins TRBV12-3 or TRBV12-4 and TRBJ1-5; perhaps TRBD1 as D (6 bases). The V gene lost 2 bases and the J gene lost 3 bases, with 8 bases spanning the gap. The CDR3 is 14 residues long. The CDR3 nucleotides are TGTGCCAGCAGTTTAACAGGGTACAATCAGCCCCAGCATTTT. It codes for CASSLTGYNQPQHF.

In its sample, this clonotype was seen many times. The J gene is TRBJ1-1, the V gene TRBV5-4; D is undetermined. The V gene lost 4 bases and the J gene lost 0 bases, with 7 bases spanning the gap. Germline-derived CDR1 and CDR2 are SGHNT and YYREEE (reference sequence). The CDR3 spans 13 residues. The CDR3 region is CASSPELNTEAFF. CDR3 DNA: TGTGCCAGCAGCCCAGAGCTGAACACTGAAGCTTTCTTT. Drawing the rest from reference TRBV5-4 and TRBJ1-1, the complete variable domain is ETGVTQSPTHLIKTRGQQVTLRCSSQSGHNTVSWYQQALGQGPQFIFQYYREEENGRGNFPPRFSGLQFPNYSSELNVNALELDDSALYLCASSPELNTEAFFGQGTRLTVV.

This clonotype was counted only a few times. V gene TRBV20-1 combines with J gene TRBJ2-3; D unclear. Germline V CDR1 and CDR2: DFQATT, SNEGSKA (reference sequence). The CDR3 loop spans 14 amino acids. Trimming pared 6 bases from V and 0 bases from J, leaving 13 bases between. CDR3 in amino acids: CSATETVSTDTQYF. The CDR3 DNA sequence: TGCAGTGCCACCGAGACTGTGAGCACAGATACGCAGTATTTT.

The chain is built from TRBV7-9 and TRBJ2-2; TRBD1 might be the D (6 bases). The CDR3 consists of 14 residues. The V end lost 6 bases, the J end lost 4 bases, and 12 bases lay between the germline ends. Germline-derived CDR1 and CDR2 are SEHNR and FQNEAQ (reference sequence). The CDR3 bases are TGTGCCAGCAGGGGGACATACGGCACCGGGGAGCTGTTTTTT. Its protein product is CASRGTYGTGELFF.

J is TRBJ2-5 and V is TRBV20-1, with TRBD2 matching 7 bases. With V trimmed by 3 bases and J by 3 bases, 4 bases remained unmatched. Germline-derived CDR1 and CDR2 are DFQATT and SNEGSKA (reference sequence). This CDR3 is built from 13 residues. The CDR3 coding sequence is TGCAGTGCTAGGAGGACTAGTAAAGAGACCCAGTACTTC. This codes for CSARRTSKETQYF.

This chain joins TRBV5-1 and TRBJ1-2; possibly TRBD1 for D (5 bases). This CDR3 comprises 14 residues. Germline V gene sequence: CDR1 SGHRS, CDR2 YFSETQ. The V end lost 0 bases, the J end lost 8 bases, and 14 bases lay between the germline ends. CDR3 DNA: TGCGCCAGCAGCTTGGACGCCAGGGAGCGAGGCTACACCTTC. This translates into CASSLDARERGYTF. Full variable domain (rest looked up from reference TRBV5-1 and TRBJ1-2): KAGVTQTPRYLIKTRGQQVTLSCSPISGHRSVSWYQQTPGQGLQFLFEYFSETQRNKGNFPGRFSGRQFSNSRSEMNVSTLELGDSALYLCASSLDARERGYTFGSGTRLTVV.

V gene TRBV5-1 combines with J gene TRBJ1-5; the D gene is possibly TRBD1 (5 bases). The CDR3 is made up of 15 amino acids. The germline V gene encodes CDR1 SGHRS and CDR2 YFSETQ. V dropped 4 bases and J dropped 5 bases, with 16 bases sitting between them. CDR3 DNA: TGCGCCAGCAGCCCCGGGACCGGGAGAGATCAGCCCCAGCATTTT. It is translated as CASSPGTGRDQPQHF.

This chain joins TRBV18 and TRBJ1-2; 7 bases align to TRBD1. Germline CDR1 and CDR2: KGHSH and LQKENI. Trimming took 6 bases from V and 4 from J; bases not matched to a gene: 8. There are 14 residues in the CDR3. The CDR3 region is CASSLAGQSYGYTF. CDR3 DNA sequence: TGTGCCAGCTCCCTAGCGGGACAGAGCTATGGCTACACCTTC.

This sequence joins TRBV7-2 and TRBJ2-5; 10 positions agree with TRBD1. The CDR3 contains 15 residues. Trimming at V came to 5 bases and at J to 6 bases, leaving 9 bases not matched to a gene. In germline, CDR1 is SGHTA, CDR2 FQGNSA. CDR3: CASSPDRGRPQTQYF. The CDR3 DNA sequence: TGTGCCAGCAGCCCTGACAGGGGGCGCCCCCAGACCCAGTACTTC.

The V call is TRBV12-3 or TRBV12-4, the J call TRBJ2-7, with 10 bases identical to TRBD2. The CDR3 extends over 15 amino acids. The V and J ends lost 7 bases and 0 bases, in that order; junction bases with no gene match: 6. For the CDR3, the DNA is TGTGCCAGCAACAGCGGACTAGCGGCCTCCTACGAGCAGTACTTC. Residues: CASNSGLAASYEQYF.

This clonotype has just a few counts. The V and J genes are TRBV18 and TRBJ2-2; D may be TRBD1 (6 bases). CDR3 length equals 16 residues. The germline V gene has CDR1 KGHSH and CDR2 LQKENI. Trimming pared 3 bases from V and 9 bases from J, leaving 20 bases between. The CDR3 spells CASSPLEVKTGRELFF. The CDR3 DNA sequence: TGTGCCAGCTCACCCCTCGAGGTCAAGACAGGACGGGAGCTGTTTTTT. Full variable domain (remainder filled in from reference TRBV18 and TRBJ2-2): NAGVMQNPRHLVRRRGQEARLRCSPMKGHSHVYWYRQLPEEGLKFMVYLQKENIIDESGMPKERFSAEFPKEGPSILRIQQVVRGDSAAYFCASSPLEVKTGRELFFGEGSRLTVL.

Ten or more counts support this clonotype. The chain joins TRBV15 to TRBJ2-7, with D possibly TRBD2 on 6 matching bases. CDR1 is LNHNV, CDR2 YYDKDF, per germline (reference sequence). This CDR3 region has 13 residues. Trimming removed 1 base from V and 5 bases from J, with 9 bases in between. For the CDR3, the DNA is TGTGCCACCAGCAGAGCGGGGGTCGACGAGCAGTACTTC. It encodes CATSRAGVDEQYF.

The rearrangement joins TRBV20-1 to TRBJ2-4; the D gene is possibly TRBD2 (5 bases). The CDR3 has 10 amino acids. Germline V gene data show CDR1 as DFQATT and CDR2 as SNEGSKA (reference sequence). Trimming took 3 bases from V and 13 from J, leaving 10 bases between them. The CDR3 region is CSARREGQYF. The DNA for the CDR3 is TGCAGTGCTAGGAGGGAAGGACAGTACTTC.

This clonotype was detected only a few times. The chain combines TRBV6-1 with TRBJ2-2; D unresolved. V dropped 6 bases and J dropped 4 bases, with 12 bases sitting between them. The germline gives CDR1 MNHNS, CDR2 SASEGT. The CDR3 spans 14 residues. This chain's CDR3 is CASRLTTATGELFF. As DNA, the CDR3 is TGTGCCAGCAGGCTAACTACTGCCACCGGGGAGCTGTTTTTT.

As for this clonotype: The junction departs from germline at one end; a sequencing error may be responsible. V gene TRBV20-1 combines with J gene TRBJ2-2, with D perhaps TRBD1 (5 bases). Germline V CDR1 and CDR2: DFQATT, SNEGSKA (reference sequence). The CDR3 sequence is 16 residues long. The CDR3 loop reads CCASNQGFSNTGELFF. CDR3 coding DNA: TGCTGTGCTAGTAATCAGGGTTTCTCGAACACCGGGGAGCTGTTTTTT.

The table lists this clonotype with a few counts. The chain uses TRBV7-2 and TRBJ2-1; 10 positions agree with TRBD1. Germline CDR1 SGHTA, CDR2 FQGNSA. V gave up 5 bases and J gave up 9 bases; unmatched junction bases: 10. This CDR3 is 15 amino acids long. The CDR3 sequence is CASSPRQGAPIEQFF. The CDR3 nucleotides are TGTGCCAGCAGCCCCCGACAGGGGGCCCCCATTGAGCAGTTCTTC.

This clonotype has ten or more counts. V is TRBV12-3 or TRBV12-4 and J is TRBJ1-1, with unresolved D. V was shortened by 5 bases and J by 3 bases, with 10 bases between the two germline ends. The CDR3 is made up of 13 amino acids. The CDR3 region is CASSLLEDTEAFF. The CDR3 DNA sequence: TGTGCCAGCAGTCTACTCGAGGACACTGAAGCTTTCTTT.

This clonotype was seen a few times. The J gene is TRBJ2-3, the V gene TRBV5-5, with D possibly matching TRBD2 (6 bases). Trimming took off 4 bases at V and 10 bases at J, with 13 bases between the two ends. The germline CDR1 and CDR2 sequences are SGHKS and YYEKEE (reference sequence). The CDR3 covers 12 residues. As DNA, the CDR3 is TGTGCCAGCAGCAGCGCATGGGAGGCGCAGTATTTT. Translated, it gives CASSSAWEAQYF.

This clonotype has just a few counts. The CDR3 is CSAFLTGTSGLVNNEQFF. The CDR3 DNA sequence: TGCAGTGCTTTTCTAACCGGGACTAGCGGGCTTGTGAACAATGAGCAGTTCTTC. The chain carries TRBV20-1 and TRBJ2-1, with TRBD2 identical over 12 bases. Germline V CDR1 and CDR2: DFQATT, SNEGSKA (reference sequence). V gave up 5 bases and J gave up 5 bases; unmatched junction bases: 16. This CDR3 spans 18 amino acids.

The chain joins TRBV5-1 to TRBJ2-1, with 10 bases identical to TRBD1. The CDR3 covers 18 residues. V gave up 1 base and J gave up 7 bases; unmatched junction bases: 14. Germline CDR1 is SGHRS and CDR2 is YFSETQ. This CDR3 reads CASSLLIFSGQGINEQFF. The CDR3, as DNA: TGCGCCAGCAGCTTGTTGATTTTTTCGGGACAGGGGATAAATGAGCAGTTCTTC.

The chain uses TRBV9 and TRBJ2-7, with 8 nucleotides matching TRBD2. Per the germline V gene, CDR1 is SGDLS and CDR2 is YYNGEE. J was trimmed by 1 base and V by 3 bases; bases with no gene match: 9. The CDR3 has 16 amino acids. CDR3 in DNA: TGTGCCAGCAGCGCGGGGGGGGGACCGGATTCCTACGAGCAGTACTTC. Translating it yields CASSAGGGPDSYEQYF.

The rearrangement links TRBV7-2 to TRBJ2-6, with D uncertain. With 2 bases removed from V and 6 bases from J, the gap between germline ends came to 2 bases. CDR1 is SGHTA, CDR2 FQGNSA, per germline. This CDR3 spans 12 amino acids. DNA of the CDR3: TGTGCCAGCAGCTTACCGGCCAACGTCCTGACTTTC. Translating it yields CASSLPANVLTF.

This clonotype was detected a few times. The CDR3 DNA is TGTGCCAGCAGCGTAGAGGGTAGCGGGTATACCGGGGAGCTGTTTTTT. This gives the protein CASSVEGSGYTGELFF. V gene TRBV9 combines with J gene TRBJ2-2, with 7 bases that match TRBD2. V shed 0 bases, J shed 5 bases, and the junction held 7 bases outside the gene matches. The CDR3 runs to 16 residues. Germline lookup yields CDR1 SGDLS and CDR2 YYNGEE.

The chain uses TRBV4-3 and TRBJ2-2; no definite D call. This CDR3 region has 16 residues. V was shortened by 0 bases and J by 7 bases, with 15 bases between the two germline ends. Germline lookup yields CDR1 LGHNA and CDR2 YSLEER. The CDR3: CASSQDWTEMVGELFF. The CDR3 DNA follows: TGCGCCAGCAGCCAAGATTGGACGGAGATGGTCGGGGAGCTGTTTTTT.